This T cell receptor beta chain is from a study of blood T cell repertoires in COVID-19. Sequencing used immunoSEQ multiplex PCR; TCRdb keeps in-frame clones, though not all of them. The top ten hold 8.9% of the sample, which has around 140,000 clones, 84% seen once. Germline V gives CDR1 MDHEN, CDR2 SYDVKM. The V and J ends lost 5 bases and 4 bases, in that order; junction bases with no gene match: 6. CDR3 length: 14 residues. This chain links TRBV28 with TRBJ1-1; 8 positions match TRBD1. The sample consisted of peripheral blood. This receptor was taken from a man younger than 40 with COVID-19, enrolled during active disease. The CDR3 reads CASSRAGGRTEAFF. The CDR3, as DNA: TGTGCCAGCAGTAGGGCAGGGGGCCGCACTGAAGCTTTCTTT. The full variable domain, its missing parts supplied by reference TRBV28 and TRBJ1-1, is DVKVTQSSRYLVKRTGEKVFLECVQDMDHENMFWYRQDPGLGLRLIYFSYDVKMKEKGDIPEGYSVSREKKERFSLILESASTNQTSMYLCASSRAGGRTEAFFGQGTRLTVV.